This T cell receptor (beta chain) was documented in a study of blood T cell repertoires in COVID-19. Study overall: Collection of acute and convalescent COVID-19 samples took place in the United States, Italy and Spain. Sample material is recorded as cDNA or gDNA derived from T cells, B-cell-depleted T cells, or PBMCs.

As originally analysed: Reference gene primer amplification gave nucleated cell count estimates. Produced via immunoSEQ multiplex PCR; TCRdb's table is partial and in-frame only. That table is the source of V, J and clone size, and D and trimming were worked out from the DNA. The sample has around 110,000 clones, 90% seen once. V was trimmed by 3 bases and J by 0 bases, leaving 10 bases between them. CDR1 is SNHLY and CDR2 is FYNNEI in the germline V gene. The CDR3 sequence is 15 residues long. The sample consisted of peripheral blood. The source is a human donor with active COVID-19. The donor label of this sample is uncertain. The gene calls are TRBV2 and TRBJ2-3; TRBD1 might be the D (5 bases). Here the CDR3 DNA reads TGTGCCAGCAGTGAGGGCAGGGCAAGCACAGATACGCAGTATTTT. Translation: CASSEGRASTDTQYF. The full variable domain, in which reference TRBV2 and TRBJ2-3 provide the parts outside the CDR3, is EPEVTQTPSHQVTQMGQEVILRCVPISNHLYFYWYRQILGQKVEFLVSFYNNEISEKSEIFDDQFSVERPDGSNFTLKIRSTKLEDSAMYFCASSEGRASTDTQYFGPGTRLTVL.